Sequencing of this TCR beta chain was carried out in a study of blood T cells in healthy people across ages. About this clonotype: What it binds is not known.

The use of a sample-barcoded 5' primer and a J-beta primer mix characterized a second PCR of about 7 to 12 cycles. TCRdb ran MiXCR on the 5' RACE reads and lists one entry per CDR3 protein. The sample has roughly 1,300,000 distinct CDR3 sequences, around 55% seen once. Study results and limitations: Estimates based on one million T cells were treated as lower bounds.

Trimming pared 1 base from V and 0 bases from J, leaving 16 bases between. CDR3 length: 19 amino acids. Germline CDR1 reads MNHEY; CDR2 reads SMNVEV (reference sequence). The people who gave samples were healthy Caucasians from Russia, aged roughly 6 to 100. The gene calls are TRBV27 and TRBJ1-6; D gene uncertain. Sequencing used blood. This sequence originates from a man between 18 and 35 years old in good health. CDR3 loop: CASSLYPPGPSSYNSPLHF. DNA of the CDR3: TGTGCCAGCAGTTTATACCCGCCAGGCCCTAGCTCCTATAATTCACCCCTCCACTTT.